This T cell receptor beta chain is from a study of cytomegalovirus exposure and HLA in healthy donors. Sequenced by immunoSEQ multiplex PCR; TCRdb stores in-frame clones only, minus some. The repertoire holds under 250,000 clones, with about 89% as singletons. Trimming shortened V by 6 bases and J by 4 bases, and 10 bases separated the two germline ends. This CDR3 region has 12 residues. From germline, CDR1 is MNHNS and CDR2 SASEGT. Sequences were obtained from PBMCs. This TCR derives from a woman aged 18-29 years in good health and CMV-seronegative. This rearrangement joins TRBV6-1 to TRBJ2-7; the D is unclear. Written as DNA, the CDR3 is TGTGCCAGCAGGGCCTTCTCTTACGAGCAGTACTTC. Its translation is CASRAFSYEQYF.